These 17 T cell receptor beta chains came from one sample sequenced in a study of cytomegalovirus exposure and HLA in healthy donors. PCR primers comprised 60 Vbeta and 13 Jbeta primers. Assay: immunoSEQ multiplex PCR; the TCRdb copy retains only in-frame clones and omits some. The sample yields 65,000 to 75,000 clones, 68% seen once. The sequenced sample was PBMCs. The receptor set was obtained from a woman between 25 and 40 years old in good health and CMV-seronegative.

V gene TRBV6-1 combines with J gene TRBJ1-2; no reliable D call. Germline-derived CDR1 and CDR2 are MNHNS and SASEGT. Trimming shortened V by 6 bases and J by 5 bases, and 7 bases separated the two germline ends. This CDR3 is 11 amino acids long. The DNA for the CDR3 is TGTGCCAGCAGAGTCGGGTATGGCTACACCTTC. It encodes CASRVGYGYTF.

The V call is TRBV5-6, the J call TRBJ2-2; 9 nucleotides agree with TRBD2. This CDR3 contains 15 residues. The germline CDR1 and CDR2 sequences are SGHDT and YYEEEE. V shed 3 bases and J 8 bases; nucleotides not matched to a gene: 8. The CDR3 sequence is CASSSERGADGELFF. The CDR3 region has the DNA TGTGCCAGCAGCTCCGAGCGGGGGGCGGATGGGGAGCTGTTTTTT. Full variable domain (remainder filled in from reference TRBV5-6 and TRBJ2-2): DAGVTQSPTHLIKTRGQQVTLRCSPKSGHDTVSWYQQALGQGPQFIFQYYEEEERQRGNFPDRFSGHQFPNYSSELNVNALLLGDSALYLCASSSERGADGELFFGEGSRLTVL.

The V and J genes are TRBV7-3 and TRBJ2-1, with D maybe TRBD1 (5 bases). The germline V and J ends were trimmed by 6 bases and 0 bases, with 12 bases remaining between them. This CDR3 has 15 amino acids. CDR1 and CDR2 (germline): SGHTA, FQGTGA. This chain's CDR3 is CASRDTGYSYNEQFF. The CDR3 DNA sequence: TGTGCCAGCAGGGACACAGGTTACTCCTACAATGAGCAGTTCTTC.

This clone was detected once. The CDR3 nucleotides read TGTGCCAGTAATGGCCCCGACAGCTGGAATCAGCCCCAGCATTTT. Amino acids: CASNGPDSWNQPQHF. This chain links TRBV19 with TRBJ1-5; weak D call: TRBD1 (5 bases). The CDR3 sequence is 15 residues long. Trimming removed 7 bases from V and 4 bases from J, with 17 bases in between. The germline V gene has CDR1 LNHDA and CDR2 SQIVND (reference sequence).

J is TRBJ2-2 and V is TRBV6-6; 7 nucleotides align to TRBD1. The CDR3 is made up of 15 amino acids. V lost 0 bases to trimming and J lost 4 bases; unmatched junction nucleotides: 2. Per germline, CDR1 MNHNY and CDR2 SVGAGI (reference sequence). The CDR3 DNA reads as TGTGCCAGCAGTTACTCGACAGGGCGCACCGGGGAGCTGTTTTTT. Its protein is CASSYSTGRTGELFF.

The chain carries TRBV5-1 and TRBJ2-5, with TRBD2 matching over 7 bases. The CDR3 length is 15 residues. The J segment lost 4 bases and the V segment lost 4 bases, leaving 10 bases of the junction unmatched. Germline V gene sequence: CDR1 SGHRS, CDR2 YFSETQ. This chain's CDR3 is CASSPAGTTRETQYF. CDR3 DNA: TGCGCCAGCAGCCCCGCCGGGACTACCCGAGAGACCCAGTACTTC.

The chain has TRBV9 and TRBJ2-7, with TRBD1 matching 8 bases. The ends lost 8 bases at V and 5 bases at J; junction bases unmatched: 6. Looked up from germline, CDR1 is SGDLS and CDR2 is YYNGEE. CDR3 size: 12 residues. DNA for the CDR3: TGTGCCAGGGATTACAGGGGGAACGAGCAGTACTTC. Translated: CARDYRGNEQYF.

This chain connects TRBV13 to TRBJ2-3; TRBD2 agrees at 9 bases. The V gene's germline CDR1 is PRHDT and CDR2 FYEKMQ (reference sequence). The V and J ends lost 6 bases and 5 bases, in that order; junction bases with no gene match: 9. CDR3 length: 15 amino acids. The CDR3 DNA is TGTGCCAGCAGTTCATCGGCGGGGGGGCAAGATACGCAGTATTTT. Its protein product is CASSSSAGGQDTQYF.

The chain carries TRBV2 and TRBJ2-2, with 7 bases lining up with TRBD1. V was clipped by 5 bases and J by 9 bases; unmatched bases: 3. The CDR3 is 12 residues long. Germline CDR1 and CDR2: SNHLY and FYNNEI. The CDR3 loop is CASSRQGRELFF. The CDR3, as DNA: TGTGCCAGCAGTAGACAGGGCAGGGAGCTGTTTTTT.

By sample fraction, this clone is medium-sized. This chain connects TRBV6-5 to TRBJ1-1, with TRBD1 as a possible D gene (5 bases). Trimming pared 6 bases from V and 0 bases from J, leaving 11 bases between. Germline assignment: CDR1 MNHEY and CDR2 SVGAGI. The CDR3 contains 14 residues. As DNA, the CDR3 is TGTGCCAGCAGACCCAGGGTATTGAACACTGAAGCTTTCTTT. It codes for CASRPRVLNTEAFF.

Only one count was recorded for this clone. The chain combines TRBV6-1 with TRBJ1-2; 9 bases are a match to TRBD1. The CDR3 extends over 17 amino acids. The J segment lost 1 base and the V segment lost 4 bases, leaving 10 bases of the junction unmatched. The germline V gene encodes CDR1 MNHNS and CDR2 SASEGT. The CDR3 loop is CASSGTGAKGDNYGYTF. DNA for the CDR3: TGTGCCAGCAGTGGGACAGGGGCGAAGGGGGATAACTATGGCTACACCTTC.

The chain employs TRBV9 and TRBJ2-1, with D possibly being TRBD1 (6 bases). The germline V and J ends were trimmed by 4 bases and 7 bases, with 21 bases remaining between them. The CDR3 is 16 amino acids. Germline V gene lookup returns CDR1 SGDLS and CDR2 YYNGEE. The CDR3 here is CASSPRGQTQTNEQFF. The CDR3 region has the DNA TGTGCCAGCAGCCCAAGAGGACAGACACAGACTAATGAGCAGTTCTTC.

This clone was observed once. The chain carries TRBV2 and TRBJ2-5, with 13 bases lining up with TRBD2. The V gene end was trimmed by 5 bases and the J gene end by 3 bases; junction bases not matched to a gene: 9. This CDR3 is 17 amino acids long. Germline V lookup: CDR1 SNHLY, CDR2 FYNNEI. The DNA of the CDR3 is TGTGCCAGCAGTCAGATTCGGGGACTAGCGGGGAAAGAGACCCAGTACTTC. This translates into CASSQIRGLAGKETQYF.

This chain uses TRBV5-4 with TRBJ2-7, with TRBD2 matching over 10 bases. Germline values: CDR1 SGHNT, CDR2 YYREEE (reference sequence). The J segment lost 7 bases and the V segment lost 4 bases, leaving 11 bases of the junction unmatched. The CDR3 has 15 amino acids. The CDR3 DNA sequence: TGTGCCAGCAGCCGCGCGAGCGGGGGGGCGGATGAGCAGTACTTC. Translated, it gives CASSRASGGADEQYF.

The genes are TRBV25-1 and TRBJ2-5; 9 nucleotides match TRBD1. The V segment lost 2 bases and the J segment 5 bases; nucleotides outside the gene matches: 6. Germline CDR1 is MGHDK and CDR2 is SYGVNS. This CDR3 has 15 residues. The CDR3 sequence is CASSETGQGDETQYF. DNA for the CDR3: TGTGCCAGCAGTGAAACGGGACAGGGTGACGAGACCCAGTACTTC.

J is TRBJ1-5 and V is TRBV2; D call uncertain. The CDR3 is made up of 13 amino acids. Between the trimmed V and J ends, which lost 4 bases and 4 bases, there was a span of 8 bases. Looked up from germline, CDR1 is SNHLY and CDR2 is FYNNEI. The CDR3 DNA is TGTGCCAGCAGTGTGGCGGGTAATCAGCCCCAGCATTTT. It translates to CASSVAGNQPQHF.

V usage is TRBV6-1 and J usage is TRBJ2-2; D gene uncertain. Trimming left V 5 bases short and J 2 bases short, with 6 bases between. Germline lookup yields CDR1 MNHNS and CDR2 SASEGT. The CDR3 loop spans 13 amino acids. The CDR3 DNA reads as TGTGCCAGCAGTCGGTCAAACACCGGGGAGCTGTTTTTT. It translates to CASSRSNTGELFF.